This T cell receptor (beta chain) was recorded in a study of shared clonotypes between healthy human individuals. V shed 6 bases and J 3 bases; nucleotides not matched to a gene: 7. The CDR3 loop spans 15 amino acids. Looked up from germline, CDR1 is SNHLY and CDR2 is FYNNEI. Clones were read by immunoSEQ multiplex PCR, and TCRdb kept only the in-frame ones, dropping some. The sample includes about 2.4 million clones, more than 85% seen only once; the top ten take 0.36%. Source material: naive CD4+ T cells from PBMCs. As for subset: CD45RA+ positively selected. The chain carries TRBV2 and TRBJ2-5, with 10 bases identical to TRBD2. The sequence derives from a man between 18 and 35 years old in good health. Some clones in this sample may be carry-over from other donors' samples. DNA for the CDR3: TGTGCCAGCAGCTCGGTTCTAGCGGGAGAAGAGACCCAGTACTTC. This sequence encodes CASSSVLAGEETQYF.